The clone carrying this TCR beta chain has a handful of counts. These data belong to a study of blood T cell repertoires in COVID-19. Study-level information: PBMCs, B-cell-depleted T cells, or T cells provided the cDNA or gDNA that made up the material.

Per the authors' pipeline: The assay estimated nucleated cells by amplifying reference gene primers. Using immunoSEQ multiplex PCR, the repertoire was profiled, and TCRdb retains in-frame clones only, with some absent. That table gives V, J and clone size, and the DNA gave D and trimming. Of 180,000 or so clones in the sample, approximately 87% were seen once. The V and J ends lost 4 bases and 7 bases respectively, with 25 bases between them. Germline V gene sequence: CDR1 MGHRA, CDR2 YSYEKL. CDR3 length: 17 residues. The source is a man between 40 and 49 years old with active or convalescent COVID-19. The chain joins TRBV4-1 to TRBJ1-2; D gene unclear. Input material: peripheral blood. Written as DNA, the CDR3 is TGCGCCAGCAGCCCCCAGGTTATGGGTACGGTCCTTGGTGGCTACACCTTC. As protein: CASSPQVMGTVLGGYTF.